This TCR beta chain is drawn from a study of blood T cell repertoires in COVID-19. Study in general: The United States, Italy and Spain supplied acute and convalescent COVID-19 samples. In each case, the material was cDNA or gDNA derived from T cells, B-cell-depleted T cells, or PBMCs.

Under the authors' procedure: Scientists estimated how many nucleated cells there were by amplifying reference gene primers. Sequenced by immunoSEQ multiplex PCR; TCRdb stores in-frame clones only, minus some. From that table come the V and J calls and clone size; the DNA was used to work out D and trimming. The sample yields 650,000 to 800,000 clones, about 90% seen once. The CDR3 extends over 11 amino acids. Per germline, CDR1 SQVTM and CDR2 ANQGSEA. Losses at the gene ends were 8 bases for V and 6 bases for J; bases not matched to a gene: 4. The chain recombines TRBV29-1 with TRBJ1-2, with 9 bases identical to TRBD1. Specimen: peripheral blood. The receptor was isolated from a woman aged 18-35 years with acute or convalescent COVID-19. For the CDR3, the DNA is TGCAGCATCTGGACAGGGGATGGCTACACCTTC. It is translated as CSIWTGDGYTF.